This T cell receptor (beta chain) is drawn from a study of cytomegalovirus exposure and HLA in healthy donors. This CDR3 has 14 residues. Germline loops: CDR1 SGHTA, CDR2 FQGNSA. V dropped 2 bases and J dropped 9 bases, with 11 bases sitting between them. PCR involved 60 Vbeta and 13 Jbeta primers. Profiled with immunoSEQ multiplex PCR; TCRdb holds only in-frame clones, not every one. The sample shows 100,000 to 120,000 clones, more than 75% of them seen only once. The receptor's source is a man in his forties in good health and CMV-seronegative. The chain couples TRBV7-2 to TRBJ1-6, with D perhaps matching TRBD1 (5 bases). Specimen: PBMCs. The DNA for the CDR3 is TGTGCCAGCAGCTTATTTCAGGGTGGTTCACCCCTCCACTTT. Translation gives CASSLFQGGSPLHF.